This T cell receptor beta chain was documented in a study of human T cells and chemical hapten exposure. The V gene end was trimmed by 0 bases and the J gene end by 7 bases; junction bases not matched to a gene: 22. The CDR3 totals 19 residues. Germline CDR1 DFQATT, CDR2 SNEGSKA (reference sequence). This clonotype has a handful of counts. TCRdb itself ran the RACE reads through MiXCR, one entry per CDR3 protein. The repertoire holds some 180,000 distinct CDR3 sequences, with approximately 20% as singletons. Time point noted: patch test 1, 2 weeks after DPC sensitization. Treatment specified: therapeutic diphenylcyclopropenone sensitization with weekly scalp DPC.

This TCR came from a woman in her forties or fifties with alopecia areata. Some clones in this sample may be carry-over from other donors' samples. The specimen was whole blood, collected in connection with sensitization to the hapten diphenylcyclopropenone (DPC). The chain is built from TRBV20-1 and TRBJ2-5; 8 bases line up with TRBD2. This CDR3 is CSAREMAGAGDLLVGTQYF. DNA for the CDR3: TGCAGTGCTAGAGAAATGGCAGGAGCGGGAGATCTTTTAGTTGGGACCCAGTACTTC.